This T cell receptor beta chain stems from a study of blood T cell repertoires in COVID-19. The overall study: The samples span acute and convalescent COVID-19 from the United States, Italy and Spain. Sources were T cells, B-cell-depleted T cells, or PBMCs; the material itself was cDNA or gDNA.

Seattle enrolled patients during active infection and tracked them longitudinally. Germline CDR1 reads SEHNR; CDR2 reads FQNEAQ (reference sequence). The CDR3 extends over 14 amino acids. Germline trimming cut 3 bases from V and 4 bases from J; bases unmatched to any gene: 6. Authors' data handling: Estimates of nucleated cell counts were drawn from the amplification of reference gene primers. Using immunoSEQ multiplex PCR, the repertoire was profiled, and TCRdb retains in-frame clones only, with some absent. V, J and clone size derive from that table, while D and trimming were established from the DNA sequence. Found here are 250,000 to 350,000 clones, around 88% of them singletons; the top ten hold about 12%.

This chain uses TRBV7-9 with TRBJ2-7; 7 nucleotides agree with TRBD1. Material: peripheral blood. This clonotype originated in a woman in her 70s with COVID-19, enrolled during active disease. CDR3 sequence reads: CASSFGPGQYEQYF. In DNA form, the CDR3 reads TGTGCCAGCAGCTTTGGCCCGGGACAGTACGAGCAGTACTTC.